This T cell receptor (beta chain) derives from a study of blood T cells in healthy people across ages. About the study: Capture via template switching afforded approximately one barcoded beta molecule per two T cells.

Each donor's blood draw was roughly 10 milliliters of peripheral blood. General study results and limits: The study lacked donor CMV status, which possibly confounded expanded clonotype changes.

In this sample, this clonotype turned up once. Its target is unknown. Trimming pared 2 bases from V and 0 bases from J, leaving 5 bases between. Germline lookup yields CDR1 ENHRY and CDR2 SYGVKD. This CDR3 spans 15 amino acids. Sample-barcoded 5' priming and a J-beta primer mix drove a second PCR of roughly 6 to 12 cycles. The study obtained at least 2.5 million CDR3-containing paired-end reads from every sample. TCRdb ran MiXCR on the 5' RACE reads and lists one entry per CDR3 protein. The sample has roughly 800,000 distinct CDR3 sequences, roughly 60% seen once. This TCR derives from a man aged 25-45 years in good health. What was sequenced was blood. This chain connects TRBV10-3 to TRBJ2-6; D gene ambiguous. DNA for the CDR3: TGTGCCATCAGTGAGAGGGCCTCTGGGGCCAACGTCCTGACTTTC. Encoded protein: CAISERASGANVLTF.